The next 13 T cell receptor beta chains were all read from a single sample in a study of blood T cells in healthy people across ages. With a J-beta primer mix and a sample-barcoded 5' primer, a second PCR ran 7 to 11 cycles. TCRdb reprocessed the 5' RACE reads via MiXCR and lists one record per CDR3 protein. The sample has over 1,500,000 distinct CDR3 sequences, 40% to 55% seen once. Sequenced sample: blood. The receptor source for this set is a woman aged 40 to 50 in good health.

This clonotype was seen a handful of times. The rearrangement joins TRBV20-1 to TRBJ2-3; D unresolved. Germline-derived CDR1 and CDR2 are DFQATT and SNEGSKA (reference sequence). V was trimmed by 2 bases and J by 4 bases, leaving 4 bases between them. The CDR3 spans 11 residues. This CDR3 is CSARKSDTQYF. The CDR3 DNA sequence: TGCAGTGCTAGAAAGTCAGATACGCAGTATTTT.

For the CDR3, the DNA is TGCAGTGCTAGAAACAGCCAAGAGACCCAGTACTTC. This codes for CSARNSQETQYF. This chain connects TRBV20-1 to TRBJ2-4; D not resolved. The end of the DNA aligns better with TRBJ2-5, so the J call may be wrong. In germline, CDR1 is DFQATT, CDR2 SNEGSKA (reference sequence). This CDR3 region has 12 residues.

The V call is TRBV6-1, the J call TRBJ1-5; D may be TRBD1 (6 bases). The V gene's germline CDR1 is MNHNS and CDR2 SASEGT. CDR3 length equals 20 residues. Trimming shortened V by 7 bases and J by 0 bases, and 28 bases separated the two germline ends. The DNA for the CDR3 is TGTGCCAGCACCGGACGAGCTCTGGGGGGCAGGGGAAATAGCAATCAGCCCCAGCATTTT. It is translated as CASTGRALGGRGNSNQPQHF.

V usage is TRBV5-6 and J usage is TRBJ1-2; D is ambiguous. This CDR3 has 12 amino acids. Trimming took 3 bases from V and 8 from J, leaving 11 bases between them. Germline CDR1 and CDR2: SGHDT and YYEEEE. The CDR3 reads CASSSVDRGYTF. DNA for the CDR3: TGTGCCAGCAGCTCGGTGGATCGAGGCTACACCTTC.

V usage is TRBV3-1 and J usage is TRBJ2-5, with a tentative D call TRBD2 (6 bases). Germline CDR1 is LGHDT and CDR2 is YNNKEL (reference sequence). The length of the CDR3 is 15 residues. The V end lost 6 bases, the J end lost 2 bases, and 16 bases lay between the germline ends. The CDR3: CASREFGGIQETQYF. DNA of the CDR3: TGTGCCAGCAGGGAGTTTGGGGGGATTCAAGAGACCCAGTACTTC.

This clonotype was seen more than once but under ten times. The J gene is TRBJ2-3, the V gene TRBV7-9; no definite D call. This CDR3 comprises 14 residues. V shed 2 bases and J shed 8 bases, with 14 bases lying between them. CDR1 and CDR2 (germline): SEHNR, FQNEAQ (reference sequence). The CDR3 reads CASSLTGGTLTQYF. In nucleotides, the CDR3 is TGTGCCAGCAGCTTAACCGGTGGAACCCTTACGCAGTATTTT.

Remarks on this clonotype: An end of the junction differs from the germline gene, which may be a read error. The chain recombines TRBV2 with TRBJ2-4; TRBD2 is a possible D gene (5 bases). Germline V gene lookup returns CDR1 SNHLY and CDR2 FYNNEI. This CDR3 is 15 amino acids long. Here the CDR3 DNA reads TGTGCCAGCATTCCGCCTTCCCTAGCCGAAAACATTCAGTACTTC. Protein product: CASIPPSLAENIQYF.

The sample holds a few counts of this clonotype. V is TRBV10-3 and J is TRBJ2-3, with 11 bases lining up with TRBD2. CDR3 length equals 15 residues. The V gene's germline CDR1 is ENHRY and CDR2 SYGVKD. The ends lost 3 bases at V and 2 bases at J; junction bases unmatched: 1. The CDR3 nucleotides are TGTGCCATCAGTGAACTAGCGGGGGTCACAGATACGCAGTATTTT. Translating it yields CAISELAGVTDTQYF.

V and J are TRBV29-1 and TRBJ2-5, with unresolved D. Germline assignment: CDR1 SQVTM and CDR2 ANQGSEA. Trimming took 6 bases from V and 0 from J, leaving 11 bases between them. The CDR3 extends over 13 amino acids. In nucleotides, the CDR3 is TGCAGCGTGTCAGAGTGGTACCAAGAGACCCAGTACTTC. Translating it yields CSVSEWYQETQYF.

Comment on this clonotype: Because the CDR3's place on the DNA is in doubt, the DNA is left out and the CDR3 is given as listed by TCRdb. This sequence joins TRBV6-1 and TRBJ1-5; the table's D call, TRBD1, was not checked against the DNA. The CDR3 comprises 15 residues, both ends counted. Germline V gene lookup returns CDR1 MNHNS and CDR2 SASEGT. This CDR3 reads CASSTSTGYNQPQHF.

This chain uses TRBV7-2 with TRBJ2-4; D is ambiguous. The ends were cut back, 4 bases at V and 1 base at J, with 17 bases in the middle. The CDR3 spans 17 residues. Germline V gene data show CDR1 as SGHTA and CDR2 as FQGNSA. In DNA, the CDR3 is TGTGCCAGCAGCTCCCCCCTCGGGTGGCCCGCCAAAAACATTCAGTACTTC. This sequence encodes CASSSPLGWPAKNIQYF.

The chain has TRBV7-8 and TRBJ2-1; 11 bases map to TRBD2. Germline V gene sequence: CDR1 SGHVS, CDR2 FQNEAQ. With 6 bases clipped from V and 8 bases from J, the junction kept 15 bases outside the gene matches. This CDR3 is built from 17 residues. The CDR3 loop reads CASRPPGAASGGYEQFF. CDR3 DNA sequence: TGTGCCAGCAGACCACCTGGTGCGGCTAGCGGGGGGTATGAGCAGTTCTTC.

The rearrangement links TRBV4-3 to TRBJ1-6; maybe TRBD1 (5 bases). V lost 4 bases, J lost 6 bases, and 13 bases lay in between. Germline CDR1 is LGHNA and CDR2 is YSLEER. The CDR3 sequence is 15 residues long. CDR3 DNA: TGCGCCAGCAGCCCCCGGGAGGGGCTTAATTCACCCCTCCACTTT. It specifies CASSPREGLNSPLHF.